The rows below give T cell receptor beta chains drawn from one sample of a study of T cell responses to AZD1222 COVID-19 vaccine. Here immunoSEQ multiplex PCR was the method, and the copy in TCRdb shows in-frame clones only, minus some. The table records 150,000 or so clones, approximately 88% of them present only once. This material consisted of peripheral blood, taken on day 0 of AZD1222 vaccination. These receptors were obtained from an adult in good health. CDR3s include the opening cysteine and the closing phenylalanine or tryptophan. The order of the fields is D gene, J gene, V gene, clone size, CDR3 DNA, CDR3 protein. The D gene is left open where the match is weak. A row's size may be missing; if present it is once, few, many or a size class.

d_call: NA
j_call: TRBJ2-3
v_call: TRBV3-1/TRBV3-2
clone_size: NA
cdr3_nt: TGTGCCAGCAGCCAAGATCAAGGCTCGGAGTATTTT
cdr3_aa: CASSQDQGSEYF

d_call: TRBD1
j_call: TRBJ1-2
v_call: TRBV5-1
clone_size: NA
cdr3_nt: TGCGCCAGCAGCAGAACGACAGGGGGGTATGGCTACACCTTC
cdr3_aa: CASSRTTGGYGYTF

d_call: NA
j_call: TRBJ2-3
v_call: TRBV7-2
clone_size: NA
cdr3_nt: TGTGCCAGCAGCTTGGCCCAAGCGCGAGTCACAGATACGCAGTATTTT
cdr3_aa: CASSLAQARVTDTQYF

d_call: NA
j_call: TRBJ1-6
v_call: TRBV20-1
clone_size: NA
cdr3_nt: TGCAGTGCTAGTGAATTGACAGGATCCTCACCCCTCCACTTT
cdr3_aa: CSASELTGSSPLHF

d_call: TRBD1
j_call: TRBJ1-5
v_call: TRBV4-2
clone_size: NA
cdr3_nt: TGTGCCAGCAGCCAGGCAGGGGGCCTGAATCAGCCCCAGCATTTT
cdr3_aa: CASSQAGGLNQPQHF

d_call: NA
j_call: TRBJ1-3
v_call: TRBV3-1/TRBV3-2
clone_size: NA
cdr3_nt: TGTGCCAGCAGCCAAGATGAAAGGCGGCGCAGGGGAAACACCATATATTTT
cdr3_aa: CASSQDERRRRGNTIYF

d_call: NA
j_call: TRBJ2-7
v_call: TRBV25-1
clone_size: NA
cdr3_nt: TGTGCCAGCAGTGAGGGGACTTCTTCCTACGAGCAGTACTTC
cdr3_aa: CASSEGTSSYEQYF

d_call: NA
j_call: TRBJ1-2
v_call: TRBV6-5
clone_size: NA
cdr3_nt: TGTGCCAGCAGTTACTCGACGGGAACCTATGGCTACACCTTC
cdr3_aa: CASSYSTGTYGYTF

d_call: NA
j_call: TRBJ1-1
v_call: TRBV27
clone_size: NA
cdr3_nt: TGTGCCAGCAGCTATCTGTGGGGGGAAGCTTTCTTT
cdr3_aa: CASSYLWGEAFF

d_call: NA
j_call: TRBJ1-1
v_call: TRBV6-5
clone_size: NA
cdr3_nt: TGTGCCAGCAGTTACTCGCTCAACACTGAAGCTTTCTTT
cdr3_aa: CASSYSLNTEAFF

d_call: TRBD2
j_call: TRBJ2-3
v_call: TRBV7-3
clone_size: NA
cdr3_nt: TGTGCCAGCAGAGCCGGGACTAGCGAGTCAGATACGCAGTATTTT
cdr3_aa: CASRAGTSESDTQYF

d_call: NA
j_call: TRBJ1-5
v_call: TRBV25-1
clone_size: NA
cdr3_nt: TGTGCCAGCAGTCCCCCCTTAGGCCCCCAGCATTTT
cdr3_aa: CASSPPLGPQHF

d_call: NA
j_call: TRBJ1-2
v_call: TRBV18
clone_size: NA
cdr3_nt: TGTGCCAGCTCAATCAGGGGCGATGGCTACACCTTC
cdr3_aa: CASSIRGDGYTF

d_call: TRBD2
j_call: TRBJ2-5
v_call: TRBV6-2/TRBV6-3
clone_size: NA
cdr3_nt: TGTGCCAGCAGTCCCGGGGGGACTAGCGGGAGAGAGACCCAGTACTTC
cdr3_aa: CASSPGGTSGRETQYF

d_call: TRBD1
j_call: TRBJ1-2
v_call: TRBV7-9
clone_size: NA
cdr3_nt: TGTGCCAGCAGCGCTGGACAGGCGATCTATGGCTACACCTTC
cdr3_aa: CASSAGQAIYGYTF

d_call: TRBD1
j_call: TRBJ1-5
v_call: TRBV10-2
clone_size: NA
cdr3_nt: TGCGCCAGCAGTTGGACAGGGTTTAGCAATCAGCCCCAGCATTTT
cdr3_aa: CASSWTGFSNQPQHF

d_call: NA
j_call: TRBJ1-3
v_call: TRBV14
clone_size: few
cdr3_nt: TGTGCCAGCAGCCCACATGGAAACACCATATATTTT
cdr3_aa: CASSPHGNTIYF

d_call: NA
j_call: TRBJ1-2
v_call: TRBV28
clone_size: NA
cdr3_nt: TGTGCCAGCAGACAGGCCAACTATGGCTACACCTTC
cdr3_aa: CASRQANYGYTF

d_call: TRBD2
j_call: TRBJ2-1
v_call: TRBV9
clone_size: NA
cdr3_nt: TGTGCCAGCAGCGTAGATCCAGCGGGAGGCTATGAGCAGTTCTTC
cdr3_aa: CASSVDPAGGYEQFF

d_call: NA
j_call: TRBJ2-5
v_call: TRBV3-1/TRBV3-2
clone_size: NA
cdr3_nt: TGTGCCAGCTGTACTTTAGCTGCGGAGACCCAGTACTTC
cdr3_aa: CASCTLAAETQYF

d_call: TRBD2
j_call: TRBJ2-1
v_call: TRBV7-8
clone_size: NA
cdr3_nt: TGTGCCATTGATGGACTAGCGGGAGGAAGGAACAATGAGCAGTTCTTC
cdr3_aa: CAIDGLAGGRNNEQFF

d_call: TRBD1
j_call: TRBJ2-5
v_call: TRBV6-2/TRBV6-3
clone_size: NA
cdr3_nt: TGTGCCAGCAGTAAGGACAGGGAGACCCAGTACTTC
cdr3_aa: CASSKDRETQYF

d_call: NA
j_call: TRBJ2-7
v_call: TRBV6-5
clone_size: few
cdr3_nt: TGTGCCAGCAGTTACTCTCTGGGGAAGGTGTACGAGCAGTACTTC
cdr3_aa: CASSYSLGKVYEQYF

d_call: NA
j_call: TRBJ2-3
v_call: TRBV19
clone_size: NA
cdr3_nt: TGTGCCAGTAGTATCTCAAATACGCAGTATTTT
cdr3_aa: CASSISNTQYF

d_call: NA
j_call: TRBJ2-3
v_call: TRBV9
clone_size: NA
cdr3_nt: TGTGCCAGCAGCGTAGGGGGGTTTGGAGATACGCAGTATTTT
cdr3_aa: CASSVGGFGDTQYF

d_call: NA
j_call: TRBJ2-5
v_call: TRBV25-1
clone_size: NA
cdr3_nt: TGTGCCAGCAGTGAAGACAGTTCTCGGGAGACCCAGTACTTC
cdr3_aa: CASSEDSSRETQYF

d_call: TRBD2
j_call: TRBJ2-7
v_call: TRBV5-4
clone_size: NA
cdr3_nt: TGTGCCAGCAGCTTGTCTAGCGGGAGTAGCGAGCAGTACTTC
cdr3_aa: CASSLSSGSSEQYF

d_call: NA
j_call: TRBJ2-1
v_call: TRBV20-1
clone_size: NA
cdr3_nt: TGCAGTGCTAGTAGCGTGGGAGCGTGGAATGAGCAGTTCTTC
cdr3_aa: CSASSVGAWNEQFF

d_call: NA
j_call: TRBJ2-5
v_call: TRBV5-1
clone_size: NA
cdr3_nt: TGCGCCAGCAGCTTGGACGGGCGGGAAGAGACCCAGTACTTC
cdr3_aa: CASSLDGREETQYF

d_call: TRBD1
j_call: TRBJ2-3
v_call: TRBV6-2/TRBV6-3
clone_size: NA
cdr3_nt: TGTGCCAGCAGCAGACGGACAGGCAGGAATTTCGGAACGCAGTATTTT
cdr3_aa: CASSRRTGRNFGTQYF

d_call: TRBD2
j_call: TRBJ2-1
v_call: TRBV19
clone_size: NA
cdr3_nt: TGTGCCAGTAGTATAAGTTTACTAGCGGGAGTTACTCGGTACAATGAGCAGTTCTTC
cdr3_aa: CASSISLLAGVTRYNEQFF

d_call: NA
j_call: TRBJ1-2
v_call: TRBV11-2
clone_size: NA
cdr3_nt: TGTGCCAGCAGCTTAGTTGGGGGTTATGGCTACACCTTC
cdr3_aa: CASSLVGGYGYTF

d_call: TRBD1
j_call: TRBJ2-3
v_call: TRBV19
clone_size: NA
cdr3_nt: TGTGCCAGTAGTATAGATCGGGGACAGGGGTCGGTGGGTACGCAGTATTTT
cdr3_aa: CASSIDRGQGSVGTQYF

d_call: NA
j_call: TRBJ2-5
v_call: TRBV28
clone_size: NA
cdr3_nt: TGTGCCAGCATGGGCGGAGCCCGAGAGACCCAGTACTTC
cdr3_aa: CASMGGARETQYF

d_call: NA
j_call: TRBJ2-2
v_call: TRBV7-3
clone_size: NA
cdr3_nt: TGTGCCAGCAGCTCCGTTCGGGGCTACACCGGGGAGCTGTTTTTT
cdr3_aa: CASSSVRGYTGELFF

d_call: NA
j_call: TRBJ1-3
v_call: TRBV3-1/TRBV3-2
clone_size: once
cdr3_nt: TGTGCCAGCAGCCTGCAATCTGGAAACACCATATATTTT
cdr3_aa: CASSLQSGNTIYF

d_call: NA
j_call: TRBJ2-7
v_call: TRBV6-1
clone_size: NA
cdr3_nt: TGTGCCAGCAGTGAAAAGGTGCACGAGCAGTACTTC
cdr3_aa: CASSEKVHEQYF

d_call: NA
j_call: TRBJ2-5
v_call: TRBV7-9
clone_size: NA
cdr3_nt: TGTGCCAGCAGCCCCGGGGCGGGCCAGTACTTC
cdr3_aa: CASSPGAGQYF

d_call: TRBD2
j_call: TRBJ2-1
v_call: TRBV7-2
clone_size: NA
cdr3_nt: TGTGCCAGCAGCTTAGGGCCTAGCGGGCGCTACAATGAGCAGTTCTTC
cdr3_aa: CASSLGPSGRYNEQFF

d_call: TRBD1
j_call: TRBJ2-7
v_call: TRBV28
clone_size: once
cdr3_nt: TGTGCCAGCACGAGGGGGACAGGGGGGTACGAGCAGTACTTC
cdr3_aa: CASTRGTGGYEQYF

d_call: TRBD2
j_call: TRBJ2-1
v_call: TRBV11-1
clone_size: NA
cdr3_nt: TGTGCCAGCAGCTTAGCCGGGACTAGCGGGATAGGGGAGCAGTTCTTC
cdr3_aa: CASSLAGTSGIGEQFF

d_call: NA
j_call: TRBJ2-1
v_call: TRBV7-2
clone_size: NA
cdr3_nt: TGTGCCAGCAGCTTAGGGGCAGAAGATAATGAGCAGTTCTTC
cdr3_aa: CASSLGAEDNEQFF

d_call: NA
j_call: TRBJ2-7
v_call: TRBV5-1
clone_size: few
cdr3_nt: TGCGCCAGCAGCCCCTCTACCGCCTACGAGCAGTACTTC
cdr3_aa: CASSPSTAYEQYF

d_call: NA
j_call: TRBJ2-3
v_call: TRBV5-4
clone_size: once
cdr3_nt: TGTGCCAGCAGCTTGGGGGCCGCAGATCTATCATTTCATACGCAGTATTTT
cdr3_aa: CASSLGAADLSFHTQYF